These 29 T cell receptor beta chains were all obtained from the same sample, sequenced in a study of T cells in Graves' hyperthyroidism and ophthalmopathy. The CDR3 regions of TCR beta were amplified from RNA transcripts. First-round RT-PCR with HTBI primers amplified the TCR CDR3 region. In TCRdb, the multiplex PCR reads were re-called with MiXCR into one record per CDR3 protein. The data contain about 590,000 distinct CDR3 sequences, approximately 15% of them singletons. Sequencing used blood. All receptors derive from a woman under 30 with Graves' ophthalmopathy.

This clonotype appeared many times. The J gene is TRBJ2-5, the V gene TRBV20-1; TRBD2 might be the D (6 bases). V dropped 3 bases and J dropped 2 bases, with 16 bases sitting between them. The CDR3 length is 15 residues. Germline CDR1 DFQATT, CDR2 SNEGSKA (reference sequence). Here the CDR3 reads CSASKTRDWQETQYF. The DNA of the CDR3 is TGCAGTGCTAGTAAGACCCGGGACTGGCAAGAGACCCAGTACTTC.

In this sample, this clonotype turned up many times. The chain links TRBV7-3 to TRBJ2-1; 7 nucleotides agree with TRBD2. Trimming took 2 bases from V and 4 from J; bases not matched to a gene: 5. In germline, CDR1 is SGHTA, CDR2 FQGTGA. The length of the CDR3 is 15 residues. The CDR3 DNA is TGTGCCAGCAGCTTATTCAGCGGGACGTACAATGAGCAGTTCTTC. This sequence encodes CASSLFSGTYNEQFF. The variable domain in full, completed from reference TRBV7-3 and TRBJ2-1, reads GAGVSQTPSNKVTEKGKYVELRCDPISGHTALYWYRQSLGQGPEFLIYFQGTGAADDSGLPNDRFFAVRPEGSVSTLKIQRTERGDSAVYLCASSLFSGTYNEQFFGPGTRLTVL.

V is TRBV6-2 or TRBV6-3 and J is TRBJ2-7, with 12 positions matching TRBD2. Unmatched junction bases numbered 3, after V lost 6 bases and J lost 3 bases. The CDR3 has 14 amino acids. Germline CDR1 reads MNHEY; CDR2 reads SVGEGT. Written as DNA, the CDR3 is TGTGCCAGCAGCCGACTAGCGGGAGTCTACGAGCAGTACTTC. It codes for CASSRLAGVYEQYF.

V gene TRBV6-5 combines with J gene TRBJ2-1; D remains ambiguous. The germline gives CDR1 MNHEY, CDR2 SVGAGI. V was trimmed by 0 bases and J by 1 base, leaving 25 bases between them. This CDR3 is built from 21 residues. The CDR3 loop is CASSYSSWRWSWASSYNEQFF. Written as DNA, the CDR3 is TGTGCCAGCAGTTACTCGAGTTGGCGTTGGTCCTGGGCTTCGTCCTACAATGAGCAGTTCTTC.

This clonotype was recorded a few times. The J gene is TRBJ2-5, the V gene TRBV20-1; tentatively, D is TRBD1 (6 bases). Germline values: CDR1 DFQATT, CDR2 SNEGSKA (reference sequence). The V gene lost 2 bases and the J gene lost 5 bases, with 21 bases spanning the gap. The CDR3 is 16 residues long. The CDR3 region has the DNA TGCAGTGCTAGAAGGGGGTCTGGTTGGCGGGTGGAGACCCAGTACTTC. This translates into CSARRGSGWRVETQYF.

This clonotype turned up a few times. The genes are TRBV7-8 and TRBJ1-3; D is unresolved. V was clipped by 5 bases and J by 0 bases, with 14 bases between them. This CDR3 is 16 amino acids long. Germline lookup yields CDR1 SGHVS and CDR2 FQNEAQ. The CDR3 protein is CASSQRTAHSGNTIYF. For the CDR3, the DNA is TGTGCCAGCAGCCAACGGACGGCCCACTCTGGAAACACCATATATTTT.

This clonotype was seen at least ten times. The chain couples TRBV10-3 to TRBJ2-1; tentatively, D is TRBD2 (5 bases). The CDR3 spans 17 residues. Per the germline V gene, CDR1 is ENHRY and CDR2 is SYGVKD. Trimming stripped 5 bases from V and 5 bases from J, with 22 bases between. The CDR3 region is CAISQNALAKKDNEQFF. CDR3 in DNA: TGTGCCATCAGTCAAAACGCTTTAGCGAAAAAGGACAATGAGCAGTTCTTC.

This clonotype was seen repeatedly, ten times or more. This chain joins TRBV7-9 and TRBJ2-3; TRBD1 aligns across 9 bases. Germline V gene sequence: CDR1 SEHNR, CDR2 FQNEAQ (reference sequence). The CDR3 spans 17 residues. Trimming cost V 5 bases and J 2 bases; bases outside gene matches: 11. CDR3 DNA sequence: TGTGCCAGCAGCGCACACAGGGGGCCGGTTCCCACAGATACGCAGTATTTT. This sequence encodes CASSAHRGPVPTDTQYF.

This clonotype was counted ten times or more. The rearrangement joins TRBV2 to TRBJ2-3; 11 nucleotides line up with TRBD2. From germline, CDR1 is SNHLY and CDR2 FYNNEI. The CDR3 contains 13 residues. Germline trimming cut 6 bases from V and 5 bases from J; bases unmatched to any gene: 1. The CDR3: CASRGTSGDTQYF. The CDR3 DNA sequence: TGTGCCAGCAGGGGGACTAGCGGAGATACGCAGTATTTT.

This clonotype was detected ten times or more. V usage is TRBV7-8 and J usage is TRBJ2-3; 11 nucleotides align to TRBD2. The V segment lost 5 bases and the J segment 2 bases; nucleotides outside the gene matches: 9. This CDR3 has 17 residues. Germline CDR1 reads SGHVS; CDR2 reads FQNEAQ. Written as DNA, the CDR3 is TGTGCCAGCAGCCCAGGGACTAGCGGTCGCTACACAGATACGCAGTATTTT. Encoded protein: CASSPGTSGRYTDTQYF.

This clonotype was counted a few times. J is TRBJ2-1 and V is TRBV10-3; D gene uncertain. Trimming left V 5 bases short and J 4 bases short, with 9 bases between. This CDR3 spans 13 amino acids. CDR1 and CDR2 from the germline V gene are ENHRY and SYGVKD. The CDR3 region has the DNA TGTGCCATCAGTCCCCCAGCTTACAATGAGCAGTTCTTC. Translation gives CAISPPAYNEQFF.

V and J are TRBV2 and TRBJ2-7, with 9 bases fitting TRBD1. Germline CDR1 and CDR2: SNHLY and FYNNEI. Germline trimming cut 6 bases from V and 1 base from J; bases unmatched to any gene: 10. The CDR3 runs to 16 residues. Here the CDR3 reads CASRNYGTGSSYEQYF. DNA for the CDR3: TGTGCCAGCAGGAACTACGGGACAGGGAGTTCCTACGAGCAGTACTTC.

This clonotype was observed many times. This rearrangement joins TRBV7-9 to TRBJ2-7; D uncertain. V was shortened by 5 bases and J by 2 bases, with 13 bases between the two germline ends. The CDR3 is made up of 14 amino acids. Germline loops: CDR1 SEHNR, CDR2 FQNEAQ (reference sequence). The CDR3 bases are TGTGCCAGCAGCGGTACTGGACGGCCCTACGAGCAGTACTTC. This codes for CASSGTGRPYEQYF.

This clonotype was recorded at least ten times. This chain joins TRBV7-8 and TRBJ2-1, with 10 bases that match TRBD2. The CDR3 contains 17 residues. Germline V lookup: CDR1 SGHVS, CDR2 FQNEAQ. V trimming: 5 bases; J trimming: 4 bases; junction bases outside the gene matches: 11. The CDR3 loop reads CASSMNPGLALYNEQFF. The CDR3 coding sequence is TGTGCCAGCAGCATGAACCCGGGACTAGCGCTTTACAATGAGCAGTTCTTC.

The chain couples TRBV14 to TRBJ2-6, with D unresolved. Germline CDR1 SGHDN, CDR2 FVKESK. Trimming pared 1 base from V and 0 bases from J, leaving 7 bases between. The CDR3 totals 16 residues. The CDR3 loop is CASSQVVISGANVLTF. CDR3 sequence (DNA): TGTGCCAGCAGCCAAGTTGTCATCTCTGGGGCCAACGTCCTGACTTTC.

As to this clonotype: A much bigger clone sits one base away, suggesting this may be a read error. The CDR3 end shows no conserved phenylalanine or tryptophan, and so a read error is likely. The gene calls are TRBV12-5 and TRBJ1-1; no clear D. Looked up from germline, CDR1 is LGHNT and CDR2 is FRNRAP. The V and J ends lost 7 bases and 6 bases respectively, with 12 bases between them. This CDR3 region has 12 residues. The CDR3 reads CASAPGGSEAFL. The CDR3 DNA follows: TGTGCTAGTGCCCCGGGCGGCTCTGAAGCTTTCCTT.

This clonotype showed up just a few times. This may arise from a read error, as a much more abundant clone is one base away. The rearrangement uses TRBV28 and TRBJ2-7; D gene unclear. The CDR3 spans 12 residues. CDR1 is MDHEN, CDR2 SYDVKM, per germline. This CDR3 is CAGSLLEYEQYF. The CDR3 DNA follows: TGTGCCGGCAGTCTCCTGGAATACGAGCAGTACTTC. The full variable domain, in which reference TRBV28 and TRBJ2-7 provide the parts outside the CDR3, is DVKVTQSSRYLVKRTGEKVFLECVQDMDHENMFWYRQDPGLGLRLIYFSYDVKMKEKGDIPEGYSVSREKKERFSLILESASTNQTSMYLCAGSLLEYEQYFGPGTRLTVT.

The rearrangement joins TRBV30 to TRBJ2-3; 7 nucleotides align to TRBD1. In germline, CDR1 is GTSNPN, CDR2 SVGIG (reference sequence). This CDR3 has 14 residues. Trimming took 5 bases from V and 1 from J; bases not matched to a gene: 6. CDR3 DNA: TGTGCCTGGTCCAGGGACAGCCGCACAGATACGCAGTATTTT. Amino acid sequence: CAWSRDSRTDTQYF.

This clonotype was counted at least ten times. The chain recombines TRBV10-3 with TRBJ2-7, with 10 bases aligning to TRBD2. CDR1 and CDR2 from the germline V gene are ENHRY and SYGVKD. After removal of 7 bases from V and 2 bases from J, the junction contained 5 bases not matched to a gene. CDR3 length: 14 residues. The CDR3 DNA reads as TGTGCCATCACCAGACTAGCGGGTCCCTACGAGCAGTACTTC. Its protein product is CAITRLAGPYEQYF.

The rearrangement joins TRBV30 to TRBJ2-4, with D tentatively TRBD2 (5 bases). The CDR3 totals 16 residues. The germline V gene encodes CDR1 GTSNPN and CDR2 SVGIG (reference sequence). Trimming took off 0 bases at V and 3 bases at J, with 15 bases between the two ends. The CDR3 is CAWSVPRTAGKNIQYF. CDR3 in DNA: TGTGCCTGGAGTGTACCAAGGACTGCAGGCAAAAACATTCAGTACTTC.

With regard to this clonotype: This is likely a read error, given that the CDR3 carries no conserved phenylalanine or tryptophan at its end. This chain connects TRBV9 to TRBJ2-7, with 7 bases identical to TRBD1. This CDR3 spans 15 amino acids. From germline, CDR1 is SGDLS and CDR2 YYNGEE. V gave up 0 bases and J gave up 0 bases; unmatched junction bases: 3. CDR3 region: CASSVGTGYSYEQYL. The CDR3 bases are TGTGCCAGCAGCGTAGGGACAGGCTACTCCTACGAGCAGTACCTC.

This chain joins TRBV7-9 and TRBJ1-5; the match to TRBD1 covers 9 bases. V was clipped by 5 bases and J by 7 bases; unmatched bases: 9. CDR1 is SEHNR, CDR2 FQNEAQ, per germline (reference sequence). The CDR3 runs 15 residues. CDR3 nucleotides: TGTGCCAGCAGCCCGACAGGGGGGGAGATCCAGCCCCAGCATTTT. This encodes CASSPTGGEIQPQHF. Using reference TRBV7-9 and TRBJ1-5 for the parts outside the CDR3, the full variable domain is DTGVSQNPRHKITKRGQNVTFRCDPISEHNRLYWYRQTLGQGPEFLTYFQNEAQLEKSRLLSDRFSAERPKGSFSTLEIQRTEQGDSAMYLCASSPTGGEIQPQHFGDGTRLSIL.

This clonotype was seen only a few times. This rearrangement joins TRBV6-6 to TRBJ1-5; tentatively, D is TRBD1 (5 bases). V was cut by 1 base and J by 0 bases, with 7 bases left in between. This CDR3 contains 15 residues. The germline CDR1 and CDR2 sequences are MNHNY and SVGAGI (reference sequence). In DNA, the CDR3 is TGTGCCAGCAGTTACTGGGGGGATAGCAATCAGCCCCAGCATTTT. It specifies CASSYWGDSNQPQHF.

CDR3 amino acids: CATERTGSGYSPLHF. CDR3 in DNA: TGTGCCACCGAGCGAACCGGGAGCGGTTATTCACCCCTCCACTTT. The chain couples TRBV19 to TRBJ1-6; D is ambiguous. Trimming removed 10 bases at V and 8 bases at J, with 21 bases between. The CDR3 runs 15 residues. Germline loops: CDR1 LNHDA, CDR2 SQIVND (reference sequence).

This clonotype was picked up many times. The rearrangement links TRBV6-1 to TRBJ2-7; the D is unclear. The CDR3 extends over 13 amino acids. The germline V gene encodes CDR1 MNHNS and CDR2 SASEGT. The V gene lost 7 bases and the J gene lost 0 bases, with 10 bases spanning the gap. CDR3 in amino acids: CASIRRNSYEQYF. CDR3 nucleotides: TGTGCCAGCATAAGACGGAACTCCTACGAGCAGTACTTC.

Many counts were recorded for this clonotype. The genes are TRBV2 and TRBJ2-3; D uncertain. Trimming cost V 6 bases and J 0 bases, with 4 bases left between them. The CDR3 covers 12 residues. The germline V gene has CDR1 SNHLY and CDR2 FYNNEI. The DNA of the CDR3 is TGTGCCAGCAGGATGAGCACAGATACGCAGTATTTT. Translated, it gives CASRMSTDTQYF. Variable domain in full (rest from reference TRBV2 and TRBJ2-3): EPEVTQTPSHQVTQMGQEVILRCVPISNHLYFYWYRQILGQKVEFLVSFYNNEISEKSEIFDDQFSVERPDGSNFTLKIRSTKLEDSAMYFCASRMSTDTQYFGPGTRLTVL.

At least ten counts were recorded for this clonotype. The chain carries TRBV20-1 and TRBJ2-5, with TRBD1 as a possible D gene (6 bases). The CDR3 is made up of 14 amino acids. Germline V gene sequence: CDR1 DFQATT, CDR2 SNEGSKA (reference sequence). Between the trimmed V and J ends, which lost 1 base and 1 base, there was a span of 10 bases. The CDR3, as DNA: TGCAGTGCTAGAGGTTGGACAGCCCAAGAGACCCAGTACTTC. Residues: CSARGWTAQETQYF.

This clonotype was found many times. This chain uses TRBV6-9 with TRBJ2-7; D uncertain. CDR1 and CDR2 from the germline V gene are MNHGY and SVAAGI. Trimming took off 0 bases at V and 0 bases at J, with 9 bases between the two ends. The CDR3 consists of 15 residues. The CDR3, as DNA: TGTGCCAGCAGTTATTCAGTCGAGCCCTCCTACGAGCAGTACTTC. This gives the protein CASSYSVEPSYEQYF.

CDR3 coding DNA: TGTGCCAGCAGTTACTCGGCCGGGGGGGTGTCTCGGGGTCCTCAGCCCCAGCATTTT. This sequence encodes CASSYSAGGVSRGPQPQHF. The chain combines TRBV6-2 or TRBV6-3 with TRBJ1-5, with TRBD1 as a possible D gene (5 bases). The CDR3 length is 19 residues. Deletions cut 0 bases from V and 6 bases from J, with 24 bases between. Germline CDR1 and CDR2: MNHEY and SVGEGT.